Presented here are 7 T cell receptor beta chains from one specimen sequenced in a study of blood T cell repertoires in COVID-19. The assay was immunoSEQ multiplex PCR, and TCRdb's table has in-frame clones only and misses some. This repertoire shows under 95,000 clones, 70% to 90% found once; its top ten account for roughly 5%. Material: peripheral blood. The receptor source for this set is a man aged 55 to 70 with acute or convalescent COVID-19.

Concerning this clone: The sample carries other DNA sequences with the same CDR3. The chain carries TRBV19 and TRBJ1-5; D not certain. CDR1 and CDR2 (germline): LNHDA, SQIVND (reference sequence). With 1 base removed from V and 1 base from J, the gap between germline ends came to 5 bases. This CDR3 spans 14 amino acids. DNA for the CDR3: TGTGCCAGTAGTATAGCAGTAAGCAATCAGCCCCAGCATTTT. Its protein product is CASSIAVSNQPQHF.

This chain connects TRBV7-8 to TRBJ1-2, with D possibly being TRBD1 (5 bases). Germline CDR1 reads SGHVS; CDR2 reads FQNEAQ. The CDR3 is made up of 16 amino acids. Trimming left V 1 base short and J 2 bases short, with 14 bases between. The DNA for the CDR3 is TGTGCCAGCAGCTTAGAGGGGAGGGGAAAAAACTATGGCTACACCTTC. It specifies CASSLEGRGKNYGYTF.

The chain links TRBV30 to TRBJ2-3; D uncertain. Trimming pared 4 bases from V and 1 base from J, leaving 6 bases between. Germline values: CDR1 GTSNPN, CDR2 SVGIG (reference sequence). CDR3 size: 12 residues. CDR3: CAWMAGTDTQYF. For the CDR3, the DNA is TGTGCCTGGATGGCAGGCACAGATACGCAGTATTTT.

This chain uses TRBV29-1 with TRBJ2-3, with 10 bases identical to TRBD2. With 1 base clipped from V and 5 bases from J, the junction kept 6 bases outside the gene matches. Germline lookup yields CDR1 SQVTM and CDR2 ANQGSEA. The CDR3 length is 15 residues. The chain's CDR3 is CSVEGLAGAGDTQYF. The DNA of the CDR3 is TGCAGCGTTGAAGGGCTAGCGGGGGCAGGAGATACGCAGTATTTT.

The gene calls are TRBV12-3 or TRBV12-4 and TRBJ1-5; perhaps TRBD1 as D (5 bases). Between the trimmed V and J ends, which lost 3 bases and 7 bases, there was a span of 7 bases. There are 12 residues in the CDR3. CDR3 in amino acids: CASSFGGQPQHF. For the CDR3, the DNA is TGTGCCAGCAGTTTCGGGGGACAGCCCCAGCATTTT.

This chain uses TRBV3-1 (or the pseudogene TRBV3-2) with TRBJ1-1, with D maybe TRBD1 (5 bases). The CDR3 sequence is 12 residues long. Germline values: CDR1 LGHDT, CDR2 YNNKEL (reference sequence). Between the trimmed V and J ends, which lost 3 bases and 7 bases, there was a span of 9 bases. CDR3 DNA sequence: TGTGCCAGCAGCCAGGGGGGATATGAAGCTTTCTTT. It specifies CASSQGGYEAFF.

The CDR3 DNA reads as TGTGCCAGCAGTAAAGGACAGGGGGTTGGATATTTT. Translated: CASSKGQGVGYF. The chain recombines TRBV2 with TRBJ2-3; 10 bases are shared with TRBD1. CDR3 length: 12 amino acids. CDR1 is SNHLY, CDR2 FYNNEI, per germline. Trimming at V came to 5 bases and at J to 15 bases, leaving 8 bases not matched to a gene.